This T cell receptor beta chain was observed in a study of OX40 agonist ivuxolimab in advanced cancers. At the level of the study: Prior anti-PD-1, anti-PD-L1 or anti-CTLA-4 therapy was allowed; roughly 40% had some. Whole-study results and caveats: Clonal expansion was seen in CD4+ and CD8+ blood T cells by week 6 at 0.1 to 3.0 mg/kg.

Libraries were prepared by immunoSEQ multiplex PCR; TCRdb keeps only in-frame clonotypes and omits some of them. The table includes 10,000 to 14,000 clones, about 82% detected once. Details on this clone: Its matching antigen is unknown.

Autoimmune disease history or systemic immunosuppression disqualified patients. Germline-derived CDR1 and CDR2 are LNHNV and YYDKDF (reference sequence). Trimming shortened V by 1 base and J by 0 bases, and 10 bases separated the two germline ends. The CDR3 extends over 17 amino acids. The rearrangement joins TRBV15 to TRBJ2-6; no clear D. Sequenced here: CD4+ or CD8+ T cells sorted from blood, sampled in a trial of the OX40 agonist ivuxolimab. This clonotype was sampled from an adult with an advanced solid tumor such as melanoma, head and neck, liver or kidney cancer. The CDR3 loop is CATSRVPEASGANVLTF. The DNA of the CDR3 is TGTGCCACCAGCAGAGTGCCGGAAGCCTCTGGGGCCAACGTCCTGACTTTC.